A selection of T cell receptor beta chains follows, all from one sample in a study of CD8 T cells in Susac syndrome. TCRdb called the immunoSEQ multiplex PCR reads again in MiXCR, with one record for every CDR3 protein. The profile shows roughly 200,000 distinct CDR3 sequences, nearly 97% of them singletons. The source material was CD4+ T cells from PBMCs. Every receptor here comes from a human donor with multiple sclerosis. The CDR3 runs from the conserved cysteine through the conserved F or W. The D gene is left open where the match is weak. The listing skips clone size in some rows; elsewhere it reads once, few, many or a size class.

j_call	v_call	clone_size	d_call	cdr3_nt	cdr3_aa
TRBJ2-7	TRBV7-9	once	NA	TGTGCCAGCAGCATTCGACGGGACGAGCAGTACTTC	CASSIRRDEQYF
TRBJ1-1	TRBV25-1	NA	TRBD1	TGTGCCAGCAGTGAAGGACAGGGGACTGAAGCTTTCTTT	CASSEGQGTEAFF
TRBJ2-7	TRBV7-2	NA	TRBD1	TGTGCCAGCAGCTCCGGGACAGGGCCTAGGGAGCAGTACTTC	CASSSGTGPREQYF
TRBJ2-7	TRBV2	NA	NA	TGTGCCAGCAGTGAATCAACGGGTCCCTACGAGCAGTACTTC	CASSESTGPYEQYF
TRBJ1-5	TRBV28	NA	NA	TGTGCCAGCAAGGAGGGGCTCCTTAGCAATCAGCCCCAGCATTTT	CASKEGLLSNQPQHF
TRBJ2-7	TRBV29-1	NA	NA	TGCAGCGTTGAGGGTCGGGCGACCTACGAGCAGTACTTC	CSVEGRATYEQYF
TRBJ2-7	TRBV30	NA	TRBD1	TGTGCCTGGAGAGGAGTAGGGCAGGGGGCCTACGAGCAGTACTTC	CAWRGVGQGAYEQYF
TRBJ1-2	TRBV19	NA	TRBD1	TGTGCCAGTATTCCGACAGGGGAGTACGGTGGCTACACCTTC	CASIPTGEYGGYTF
TRBJ1-2	TRBV20-1	once	NA	TGCAGTGCCCCCCCGGGACACAAGGACTATGGCTACACCTTC	CSAPPGHKDYGYTF
TRBJ1-1	TRBV30	NA	NA	TGTGCCTGGAGGGGCAGGGATAGAGAAGCTTTCTTT	CAWRGRDREAFF
TRBJ1-2	TRBV12-3/TRBV12-4	NA	NA	TGTGCCAGCAGTTTACAGGGTCGCGGTGGCTACACCTTC	CASSLQGRGGYTF
TRBJ2-1	TRBV6-6	NA	TRBD2	TGTGCCAGCACCCTGTCCCTACTAGCGAATGAGCAGTTCTTC	CASTLSLLANEQFF
TRBJ2-7	TRBV5-1	once	NA	TGCGCCAGCAGCGGAACCTTTTACGAGCAGTACTTC	CASSGTFYEQYF
TRBJ2-3	TRBV4-1	few	TRBD1	TGCGCCAGCAGCCAAGGGACAGGGGGCGTTTTGGATACGCAGTATTTT	CASSQGTGGVLDTQYF
TRBJ1-5	TRBV6-5	NA	TRBD1	TGTGCCAGCAGTTATCGGGACAGTGAACAGCCCCAGCATTTT	CASSYRDSEQPQHF
TRBJ2-3	TRBV7-8	NA	TRBD1	TGTGCCAGCAGCTTAGAGACAGGGGACAGCACAGATACGCAGTATTTT	CASSLETGDSTDTQYF
TRBJ1-1	TRBV6-5	NA	TRBD1	TGTGCCAGCAGTTACCCATCCGGGACAGGGGCGCCTGAAGCTTTCTTT	CASSYPSGTGAPEAFF
TRBJ1-6	TRBV6-6	NA	NA	TGTGCCAGTATTCGCGGGACGGGAATTGGTTCACCCCTCCACTTT	CASIRGTGIGSPLHF
TRBJ1-6	TRBV12-3/TRBV12-4	NA	NA	TGTGCCAGCAGTCCCGCAGGGAGAAATTCACCCCTCCACTTT	CASSPAGRNSPLHF
TRBJ1-2	TRBV3-1	NA	TRBD1	TGTGCCAGCAGCCCACGGAACAGGGGCGCGGAAAACTATGGCTACACCTTC	CASSPRNRGAENYGYTF
TRBJ2-5	TRBV4-2	NA	NA	TGTGCCAGCAGAGGGAGCTTACAAGAGACCCAGTACTTC	CASRGSLQETQYF
TRBJ2-2	TRBV6-5	NA	NA	TGTGCCAGCAGTTACCCACCGTCGCCCGGGGAGCTGTTTTTT	CASSYPPSPGELFF
TRBJ2-1	TRBV3-1	NA	TRBD2	TGTGCCAGCAGCCCAACGACCTCCCATGCTAGCGGGGAGCAGTTCTTC	CASSPTTSHASGEQFF
TRBJ2-7	TRBV7-3	NA	NA	TGTGCCAGCAGCCCTACGCAAGGCAGAGGGCAGTACTTC	CASSPTQGRGQYF